A single sample gave rise to the 21 T cell receptor beta chains below, sequenced in a study of identifying expanded T cells in peripheral blood. Produced via immunoSEQ multiplex PCR; TCRdb's table is partial and in-frame only. The table lists about 58,000 clones, roughly nine tenths of them singletons, with around 3.3% in the top ten. Sample: blood. The receptors originated from a person aged 18 to 69 in good health.

The chain combines TRBV5-4 with TRBJ2-2; perhaps TRBD2 as D (5 bases). The CDR3 loop spans 15 amino acids. The germline CDR1 and CDR2 sequences are SGHNT and YYREEE (reference sequence). The V and J ends lost 4 bases and 1 base respectively, with 11 bases between them. CDR3 region: CASSPREGNTGELFF. In DNA form, the CDR3 reads TGTGCCAGCAGCCCCCGAGAGGGGAACACCGGGGAGCTGTTTTTT.

The V gene is TRBV28, the J gene TRBJ1-2; a weak D match, TRBD1 (5 bases). The CDR3 extends over 13 amino acids. Germline V gene data show CDR1 as MDHEN and CDR2 as SYDVKM. Trimming took off 6 bases at V and 5 bases at J, with 13 bases between the two ends. The CDR3, as DNA: TGTGCCAGCAGGGGGCGAAGGCGGTATGGCTACACCTTC. This gives the protein CASRGRRRYGYTF.

The V call is TRBV11-2, the J call TRBJ1-1; D is uncertain. The ends were cut back, 0 bases at V and 1 base at J, with 3 bases in the middle. Germline V gives CDR1 SGHAT, CDR2 FQNNGV. This CDR3 contains 13 residues. CDR3 bases: TGTGCCAGCAGCTTAGATTGGAACACTGAAGCTTTCTTT. As protein: CASSLDWNTEAFF.

The rearrangement joins TRBV7-2 to TRBJ2-5; D may be TRBD1 (6 bases). Germline V CDR1 and CDR2: SGHTA, FQGNSA. The CDR3 runs to 18 residues. The V end lost 6 bases, the J end lost 2 bases, and 25 bases lay between the germline ends. The CDR3 reads CASSLRGFGAELQETQYF. In nucleotides, the CDR3 is TGTGCCAGCAGTCTCAGGGGATTTGGAGCGGAGTTACAAGAGACCCAGTACTTC.

This chain connects TRBV11-1 to TRBJ2-7, with 7 positions matching TRBD2. Germline V gene lookup returns CDR1 SGHAT and CDR2 FQDESV (reference sequence). J gave up 4 bases and V 5 bases, and 11 bases lay outside the gene matches. The CDR3 length is 15 residues. The CDR3 DNA sequence: TGTGCCAGCAGCGATGATGACCGCGGGGGATACGAGCAGTACTTC. Protein: CASSDDDRGGYEQYF.

V is TRBV7-6 and J is TRBJ1-3; D gene uncertain. Germline lookup yields CDR1 SGHVS and CDR2 FNYEAQ. The CDR3 sequence is 12 residues long. The V gene lost 2 bases and the J gene lost 4 bases, with 3 bases spanning the gap. CDR3 DNA sequence: TGTGCCAGCAGCTTATCGGGAAACACCATATATTTT. This encodes CASSLSGNTIYF.

This chain uses TRBV7-2 with TRBJ2-1; 11 bases match TRBD2. V gave up 3 bases and J gave up 5 bases; unmatched junction bases: 12. The V gene's germline CDR1 is SGHTA and CDR2 FQGNSA. The CDR3 covers 18 residues. The chain's CDR3 is CASSFPLIAGGPHNEQFF. The CDR3 DNA sequence: TGTGCCAGCAGCTTCCCACTGATAGCGGGGGGGCCCCACAATGAGCAGTTCTTC.

The J gene is TRBJ1-6, the V gene TRBV27; 8 bases line up with TRBD1. J was trimmed by 0 bases and V by 5 bases; bases with no gene match: 9. CDR3 length equals 18 residues. Germline assignment: CDR1 MNHEY and CDR2 SMNVEV (reference sequence). CDR3 DNA: TGTGCCAGCAGTGCCCGGACAGGGCTGGGCTCCTATAATTCACCCCTCCACTTT. Translated: CASSARTGLGSYNSPLHF.

The rearrangement joins TRBV7-3 to TRBJ2-1; D is possibly TRBD2 (6 bases). Looked up from germline, CDR1 is SGHTA and CDR2 is FQGTGA. V dropped 0 bases and J dropped 3 bases, with 9 bases sitting between them. The CDR3 covers 15 residues. The CDR3 DNA reads as TGTGCCAGCAGCTTAACTGGGGGAGGCTACAATGAGCAGTTCTTC. It specifies CASSLTGGGYNEQFF. Based on the CDR3 plus reference TRBV7-3 and TRBJ2-1, the full variable domain is GAGVSQTPSNKVTEKGKYVELRCDPISGHTALYWYRQSLGQGPEFLIYFQGTGAADDSGLPNDRFFAVRPEGSVSTLKIQRTERGDSAVYLCASSLTGGGYNEQFFGPGTRLTVL.

V and J are TRBV28 and TRBJ1-2; no firm D call. With 5 bases removed from V and 1 base from J, the gap between germline ends came to 17 bases. This CDR3 has 16 amino acids. Germline V CDR1 and CDR2: MDHEN, SYDVKM. CDR3 sequence: CASSLGLEAGNYGYTF. For the CDR3, the DNA is TGTGCCAGCAGTCTTGGTCTAGAGGCGGGTAACTATGGCTACACCTTC.

As DNA, the CDR3 is TGCGCCAGCAGGTCGGGGCGATGGCAGTACTTC. It encodes CASRSGRWQYF. This rearrangement joins TRBV10-2 to TRBJ2-7, with D perhaps matching TRBD1 or TRBD2 (5 bases each). Germline CDR1 reads WSHSY; CDR2 reads SAAADI. V was cut by 6 bases and J by 9 bases, with 12 bases left in between. The CDR3 runs 11 residues.

The chain couples TRBV6-5 to TRBJ2-7, with D possibly being TRBD1 (5 bases). The germline gives CDR1 MNHEY, CDR2 SVGAGI. The CDR3 runs to 14 residues. The germline V and J ends were trimmed by 4 bases and 2 bases, with 12 bases remaining between them. CDR3 bases: TGTGCCAGCAGTTCGACAGACAAGGCCTACGAGCAGTACTTC. Its protein is CASSSTDKAYEQYF.

The chain uses TRBV6-1 and TRBJ2-1; D gene uncertain. V was shortened by 10 bases and J by 0 bases, with 16 bases between the two germline ends. CDR3 length equals 15 residues. Germline CDR1 and CDR2: MNHNS and SASEGT. CDR3 coding DNA: TGTGCCACCACCTTCGCCCCGAGCTCCTACAATGAGCAGTTCTTC. Amino acid sequence: CATTFAPSSYNEQFF.

CDR3: CASSDKGLAGGEQFF. The DNA of the CDR3 is TGTGCCAGCAGTGACAAGGGACTAGCGGGAGGGGAGCAGTTCTTC. The J gene is TRBJ2-1, the V gene TRBV25-1; 16 positions agree with TRBD2. CDR1 and CDR2 from the germline V gene are MGHDK and SYGVNS. The CDR3 is 15 residues long. V was pared by 3 bases and J by 10 bases, with 3 bases of the junction left unmatched.

This chain links TRBV6-1 with TRBJ2-7, with TRBD1 matching over 9 bases. This CDR3 region has 16 residues. Trimming removed 2 bases from V and 1 base from J; junction bases left unmatched: 6. Germline CDR1 MNHNS, CDR2 SASEGT. CDR3 region: CASSEWGTGTSYEQYF. As DNA, the CDR3 is TGTGCCAGCAGTGAATGGGGGACAGGGACTTCCTACGAGCAGTACTTC.

This chain joins TRBV5-5 and TRBJ2-1; possibly TRBD2 for D (6 bases). The CDR3 is 14 residues long. Germline lookup yields CDR1 SGHKS and CDR2 YYEKEE (reference sequence). The V gene lost 3 bases and the J gene lost 1 base, with 8 bases spanning the gap. CDR3 bases: TGTGCCAGCAGCTGGGACTTATCCTACAATGAGCAGTTCTTC. This encodes CASSWDLSYNEQFF.

The V call is TRBV10-2, the J call TRBJ1-1, with D unclear. This CDR3 region has 17 residues. Trimming took 0 bases from V and 1 from J, leaving 15 bases between them. The germline V gene has CDR1 WSHSY and CDR2 SAAADI. Here the CDR3 reads CASSESTRSASNTEAFF. Here the CDR3 DNA reads TGCGCCAGCAGTGAGTCGACGAGATCTGCTTCGAACACTGAAGCTTTCTTT.

The chain joins TRBV7-2 to TRBJ2-1; D call uncertain. Deletions cut 5 bases from V and 3 bases from J, with 11 bases between. This CDR3 is 14 amino acids long. The V gene's germline CDR1 is SGHTA and CDR2 FQGNSA. The CDR3 protein is CASSPDSRYNEQFF. The CDR3 bases are TGTGCCAGCAGCCCAGACTCTCGCTACAATGAGCAGTTCTTC.

Points on this clone: The CDR3 does not end in the conserved phenylalanine or tryptophan, so this is likely a read error. The DNA is omitted, as the CDR3 cannot be located on it reliably, and the CDR3 follows TCRdb's listing. The genes are TRBV6-5 and TRBJ2-3; the DNA was not compared with TRBD2, the D call given in the table. From germline, CDR1 is MNHEY and CDR2 SVGAGI. The CDR3 adds up to 12 amino acids, both ends counted. CDR3 loop: CASSQRTSGGPQ.

The genes are TRBV5-1 and TRBJ2-2; D is undetermined. Germline CDR1 is SGHRS and CDR2 is YFSETQ. There are 14 residues in the CDR3. Trimming cost V 0 bases and J 0 bases, with 3 bases left between them. The CDR3 reads CASSLDTNTGELFF. In nucleotides, the CDR3 is TGCGCCAGCAGCTTGGACACGAACACCGGGGAGCTGTTTTTT.

The chain recombines TRBV6-1 with TRBJ1-3, with D unresolved. V was trimmed by 6 bases and J by 2 bases, leaving 11 bases between them. Germline CDR1 is MNHNS and CDR2 is SASEGT. The CDR3 has 14 residues. CDR3 amino acids: CASSKQTAGNTIYF. In nucleotides, the CDR3 is TGTGCCAGCAGCAAACAGACCGCTGGAAACACCATATATTTT.